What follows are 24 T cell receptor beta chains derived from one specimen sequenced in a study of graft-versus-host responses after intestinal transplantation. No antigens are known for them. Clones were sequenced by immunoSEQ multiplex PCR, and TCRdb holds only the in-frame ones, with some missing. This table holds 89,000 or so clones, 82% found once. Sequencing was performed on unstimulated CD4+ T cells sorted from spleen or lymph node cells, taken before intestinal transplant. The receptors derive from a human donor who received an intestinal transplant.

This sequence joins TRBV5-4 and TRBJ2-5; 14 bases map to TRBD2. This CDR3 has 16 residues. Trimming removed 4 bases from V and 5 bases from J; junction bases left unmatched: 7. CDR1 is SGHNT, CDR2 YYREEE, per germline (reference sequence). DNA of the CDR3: TGTGCCAGCAGCCGGACTAGCGGGGGGTCGTGGGAGACCCAGTACTTC. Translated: CASSRTSGGSWETQYF.

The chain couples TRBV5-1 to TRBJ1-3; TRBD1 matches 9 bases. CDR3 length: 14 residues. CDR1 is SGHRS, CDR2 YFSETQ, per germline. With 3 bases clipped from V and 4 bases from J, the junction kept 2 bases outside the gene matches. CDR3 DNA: TGCGCCAGCAGCTCAGGGACAGGGGGAAACACCATATATTTT. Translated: CASSSGTGGNTIYF.

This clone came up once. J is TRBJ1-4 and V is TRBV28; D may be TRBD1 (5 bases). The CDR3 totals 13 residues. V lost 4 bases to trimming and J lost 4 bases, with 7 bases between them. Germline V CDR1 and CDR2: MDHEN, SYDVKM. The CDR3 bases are TGTGCCAGCAGTTGGAGGGGTAATGAAAAACTGTTTTTT. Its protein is CASSWRGNEKLFF.

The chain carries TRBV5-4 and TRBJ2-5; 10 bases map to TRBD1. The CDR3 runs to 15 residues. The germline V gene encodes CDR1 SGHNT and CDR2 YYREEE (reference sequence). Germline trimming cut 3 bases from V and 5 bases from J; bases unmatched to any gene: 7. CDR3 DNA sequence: TGTGCCAGCAGCTCGCGGACAGGGGGAGAGGAGACCCAGTACTTC. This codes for CASSSRTGGEETQYF.

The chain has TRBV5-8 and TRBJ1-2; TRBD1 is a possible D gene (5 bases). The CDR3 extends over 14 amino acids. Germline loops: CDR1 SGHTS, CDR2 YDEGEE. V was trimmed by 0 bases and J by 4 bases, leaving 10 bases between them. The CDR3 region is CASSLARGVYGYTF. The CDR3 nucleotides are TGTGCCAGCAGCTTGGCCCGGGGGGTCTATGGCTACACCTTC.

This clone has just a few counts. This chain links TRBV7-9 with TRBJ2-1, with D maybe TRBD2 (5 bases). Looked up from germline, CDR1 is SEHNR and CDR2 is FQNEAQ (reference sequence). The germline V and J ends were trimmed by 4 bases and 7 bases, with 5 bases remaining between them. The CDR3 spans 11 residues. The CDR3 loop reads CASSWENEQFF. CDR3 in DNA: TGTGCCAGCAGCTGGGAGAATGAGCAGTTCTTC.

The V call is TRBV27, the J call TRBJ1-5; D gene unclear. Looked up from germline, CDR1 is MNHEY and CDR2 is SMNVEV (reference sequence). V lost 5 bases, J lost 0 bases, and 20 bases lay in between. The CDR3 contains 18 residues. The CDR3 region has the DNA TGTGCCAGCAGTCCTGACACATCGGCGGGGTATAGCAATCAGCCCCAGCATTTT. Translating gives CASSPDTSAGYSNQPQHF.

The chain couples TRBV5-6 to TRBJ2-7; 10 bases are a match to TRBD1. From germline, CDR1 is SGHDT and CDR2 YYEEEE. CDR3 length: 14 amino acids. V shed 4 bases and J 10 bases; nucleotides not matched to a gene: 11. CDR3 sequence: CASSRDRGAGGQYF. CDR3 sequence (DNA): TGTGCCAGCAGCCGGGACAGGGGTGCCGGGGGCCAGTACTTC.

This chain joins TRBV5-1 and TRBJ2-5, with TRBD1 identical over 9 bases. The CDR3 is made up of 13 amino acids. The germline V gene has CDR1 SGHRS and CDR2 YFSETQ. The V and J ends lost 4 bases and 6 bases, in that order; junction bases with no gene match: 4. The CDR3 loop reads CASSPTGGKTQYF. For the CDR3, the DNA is TGCGCCAGCAGCCCGACAGGGGGAAAGACCCAGTACTTC.

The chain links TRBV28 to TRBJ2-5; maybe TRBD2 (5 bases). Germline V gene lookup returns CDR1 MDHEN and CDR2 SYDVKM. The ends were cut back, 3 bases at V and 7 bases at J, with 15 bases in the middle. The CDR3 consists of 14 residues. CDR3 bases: TGTGCCAGCAGTTTCATTGAATCCCGGGGGACCCAGTACTTC. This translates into CASSFIESRGTQYF.

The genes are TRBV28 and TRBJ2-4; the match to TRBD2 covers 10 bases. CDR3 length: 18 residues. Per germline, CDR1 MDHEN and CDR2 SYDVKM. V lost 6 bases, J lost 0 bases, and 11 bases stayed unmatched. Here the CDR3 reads CASSPGLAILLAKNIQYF. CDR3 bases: TGTGCCAGCAGCCCGGGACTAGCGATCCTCCTAGCCAAAAACATTCAGTACTTC.

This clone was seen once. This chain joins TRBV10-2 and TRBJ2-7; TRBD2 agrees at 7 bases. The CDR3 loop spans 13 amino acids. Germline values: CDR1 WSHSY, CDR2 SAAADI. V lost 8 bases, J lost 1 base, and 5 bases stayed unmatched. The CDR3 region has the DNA TGCGCCAGCCGCCTGGGACTATCCTACGAGCAGTACTTC. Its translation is CASRLGLSYEQYF.

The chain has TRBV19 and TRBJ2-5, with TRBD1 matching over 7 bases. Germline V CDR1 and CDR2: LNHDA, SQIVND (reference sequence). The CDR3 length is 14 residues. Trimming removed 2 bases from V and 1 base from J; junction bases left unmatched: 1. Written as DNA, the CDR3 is TGTGCCAGTAGTATAAACAGGGGCCAAGAGACCCAGTACTTC. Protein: CASSINRGQETQYF.

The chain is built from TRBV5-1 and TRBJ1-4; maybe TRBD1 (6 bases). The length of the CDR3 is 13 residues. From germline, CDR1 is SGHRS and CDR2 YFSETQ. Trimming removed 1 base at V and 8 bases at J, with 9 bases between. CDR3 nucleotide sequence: TGCGCCAGCAGCTTGTGGGGGCCCGAAAAACTGTTTTTT. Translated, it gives CASSLWGPEKLFF.

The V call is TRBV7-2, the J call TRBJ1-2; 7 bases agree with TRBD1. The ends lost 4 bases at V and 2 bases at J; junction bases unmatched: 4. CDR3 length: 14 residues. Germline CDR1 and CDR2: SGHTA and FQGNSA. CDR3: CASSYTTGNYGYTF. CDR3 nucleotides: TGTGCCAGCAGCTATACGACAGGGAACTATGGCTACACCTTC.

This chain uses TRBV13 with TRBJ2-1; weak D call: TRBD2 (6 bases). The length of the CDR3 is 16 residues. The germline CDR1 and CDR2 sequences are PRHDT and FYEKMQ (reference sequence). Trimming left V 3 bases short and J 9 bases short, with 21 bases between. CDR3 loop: CASSFTRWGGTLEQFF. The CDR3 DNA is TGTGCCAGCAGCTTCACTCGGTGGGGCGGGACTCTTGAGCAGTTCTTC.

The CDR3 bases are TGTGCCAGCAGTGAGAGACAGGTTGAACTCGGTTACGAGCAGTACTTC. This gives the protein CASSERQVELGYEQYF. The chain employs TRBV2 and TRBJ2-7, with a tentative D call TRBD1 (6 bases). The CDR3 is 16 residues long. Germline lookup yields CDR1 SNHLY and CDR2 FYNNEI. The V gene lost 3 bases and the J gene lost 4 bases, with 19 bases spanning the gap.

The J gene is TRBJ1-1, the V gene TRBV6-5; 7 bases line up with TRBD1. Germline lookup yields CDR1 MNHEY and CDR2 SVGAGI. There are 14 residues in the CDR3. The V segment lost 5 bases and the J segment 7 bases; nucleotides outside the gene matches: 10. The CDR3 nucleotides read TGTGCCAGCAGTCTGCTAGGAGGGGGCGGTGAAGCTTTCTTT. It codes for CASSLLGGGGEAFF.

The CDR3: CATSRDLGQGFYEQYF. The CDR3 bases are TGTGCCACCAGCAGAGATCTCGGGCAGGGTTTCTACGAGCAGTACTTC. The chain carries TRBV15 and TRBJ2-7; D possibly corresponds to TRBD1 (5 bases). The CDR3 length is 16 residues. CDR1 and CDR2 (germline): LNHNV, YYDKDF (reference sequence). Trimming removed 0 bases from V and 3 bases from J, with 15 bases in between.

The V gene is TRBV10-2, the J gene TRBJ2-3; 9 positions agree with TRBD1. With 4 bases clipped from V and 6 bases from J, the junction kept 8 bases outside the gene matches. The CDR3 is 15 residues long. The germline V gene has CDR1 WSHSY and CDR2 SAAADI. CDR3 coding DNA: TGCGCCAGCAGTGCCGGGACAGGGCGGTCGGATACGCAGTATTTT. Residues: CASSAGTGRSDTQYF.

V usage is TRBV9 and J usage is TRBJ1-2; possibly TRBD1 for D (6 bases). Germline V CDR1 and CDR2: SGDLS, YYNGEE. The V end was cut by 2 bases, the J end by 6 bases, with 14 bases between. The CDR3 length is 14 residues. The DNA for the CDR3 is TGTGCCAGCAGCGTTGCGCAGGGGAGGGATGGCTACACCTTC. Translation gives CASSVAQGRDGYTF.

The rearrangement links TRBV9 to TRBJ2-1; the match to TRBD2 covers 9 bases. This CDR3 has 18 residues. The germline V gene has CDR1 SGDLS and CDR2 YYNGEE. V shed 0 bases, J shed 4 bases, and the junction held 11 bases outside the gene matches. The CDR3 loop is CASSVEGGVAGDYNEQFF. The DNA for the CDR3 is TGTGCCAGCAGCGTAGAAGGAGGGGTAGCGGGGGATTACAATGAGCAGTTCTTC.

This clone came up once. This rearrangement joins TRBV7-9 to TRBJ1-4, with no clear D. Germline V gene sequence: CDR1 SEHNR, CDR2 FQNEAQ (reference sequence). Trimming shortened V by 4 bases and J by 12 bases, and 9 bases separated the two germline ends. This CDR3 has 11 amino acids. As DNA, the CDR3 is TGTGCCAGCAGCTCCGAGGTCCAACTGTTTTTT. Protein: CASSSEVQLFF.

The CDR3 DNA follows: TGTGCCAGCAGCGTCAGTAGCGGGAGGGGGGGCTCCTACAATGAGCAGTTCTTC. Protein: CASSVSSGRGGSYNEQFF. This sequence joins TRBV9 and TRBJ2-1; 11 bases map to TRBD2. The CDR3 consists of 18 residues. Trimming cost V 2 bases and J 0 bases; bases outside gene matches: 7. The germline V gene encodes CDR1 SGDLS and CDR2 YYNGEE. The variable domain in full, with the rest retrieved from reference TRBV9 and TRBJ2-1, is DSGVTQTPKHLITATGQRVTLRCSPRSGDLSVYWYQQSLDQGLQFLIQYYNGEERAKGNILERFSAQQFPDLHSELNLSSLELGDSALYFCASSVSSGRGGSYNEQFFGPGTRLTVL.